A single sample gave rise to the 27 T cell receptor beta chains below, sequenced in a study of cytomegalovirus exposure and HLA in healthy donors. The PCR contained 60 Vbeta and 13 Jbeta primers. Clones were sequenced by immunoSEQ multiplex PCR, and TCRdb holds only the in-frame ones, with some missing. Among 95,000 to 150,000 clones listed, 83% were seen once. Sequencing was performed on PBMCs. Receptors originate from a woman between 40 and 55 years old in good health and CMV-seropositive.

The J gene is TRBJ2-5, the V gene TRBV2, with D perhaps TRBD2 (7 bases). Looked up from germline, CDR1 is SNHLY and CDR2 is FYNNEI. V shed 8 bases and J shed 4 bases, with 23 bases lying between them. The CDR3 is made up of 16 amino acids. DNA of the CDR3: TGTGCCAGCTCGAAAGGGGGGGCAGCTAGGCCAGAGACCCAGTACTTC. It yields the protein CASSKGGAARPETQYF.

The rearrangement joins TRBV2 to TRBJ2-1, with 10 bases identical to TRBD2. V was clipped by 6 bases and J by 4 bases; unmatched bases: 3. Germline assignment: CDR1 SNHLY and CDR2 FYNNEI. This CDR3 is built from 14 residues. CDR3 in amino acids: CASRALAGYNEQFF. The CDR3 region has the DNA TGTGCCAGCAGGGCACTAGCGGGGTACAATGAGCAGTTCTTC. Full variable domain (remainder filled in from reference TRBV2 and TRBJ2-1): EPEVTQTPSHQVTQMGQEVILRCVPISNHLYFYWYRQILGQKVEFLVSFYNNEISEKSEIFDDQFSVERPDGSNFTLKIRSTKLEDSAMYFCASRALAGYNEQFFGPGTRLTVL.

V and J are TRBV2 and TRBJ2-2; TRBD2 matches at 13 bases. The CDR3 has 16 residues. Germline V gene sequence: CDR1 SNHLY, CDR2 FYNNEI. The junction had 9 bases not matched to a gene; V was cut back by 7 bases and J by 7 bases. CDR3 sequence reads: CASKERTSGSIGELFF. The CDR3 DNA reads as TGTGCCAGCAAGGAAAGGACTAGCGGGAGTATCGGGGAGCTGTTTTTT.

The chain uses TRBV5-4 and TRBJ2-7; D perhaps matches TRBD2 (5 bases). CDR3 length equals 15 residues. Germline V lookup: CDR1 SGHNT, CDR2 YYREEE (reference sequence). V shed 6 bases and J shed 3 bases, with 19 bases lying between them. DNA of the CDR3: TGTGCCAGCACAGGACCCGAAGGTGGAGGCTACGAGCAGTACTTC. This translates into CASTGPEGGGYEQYF.

The rearrangement joins TRBV27 to TRBJ2-2; the D gene is possibly TRBD2 (6 bases). CDR1 is MNHEY, CDR2 SMNVEV, per germline (reference sequence). The ends were cut back, 6 bases at V and 0 bases at J, with 20 bases in the middle. The CDR3 covers 18 residues. The CDR3 DNA reads TGTGCCAGCAGCCCCATACTAGCTACTCTAGCGAACACCGGGGAGCTGTTTTTT. Translating gives CASSPILATLANTGELFF.

J is TRBJ1-1 and V is TRBV28, with D hard to call. The germline V gene has CDR1 MDHEN and CDR2 SYDVKM. This CDR3 has 13 amino acids. V was trimmed by 5 bases and J by 1 base, leaving 8 bases between them. The CDR3 spells CASSSAGNTEAFF. CDR3 bases: TGTGCCAGCAGTAGTGCAGGGAACACTGAAGCTTTCTTT.

This clone was seen more than once but under ten times. The chain's CDR3 is CASSLITSGSSEQYF. The CDR3 nucleotides are TGTGCCAGCAGTTTAATTACTAGCGGGAGCTCCGAGCAGTACTTC. The chain uses TRBV27 and TRBJ2-5; 11 positions agree with TRBD2. The J call is in doubt because the DNA end fits TRBJ2-7 better. The CDR3 consists of 15 residues. Germline V lookup: CDR1 MNHEY, CDR2 SMNVEV (reference sequence).

This sequence joins TRBV5-4 and TRBJ2-7, with TRBD1 identical over 8 bases. The V and J ends lost 0 bases and 2 bases, in that order; junction bases with no gene match: 4. The germline V gene has CDR1 SGHNT and CDR2 YYREEE (reference sequence). The CDR3 sequence is 15 residues long. The DNA of the CDR3 is TGTGCCAGCAGCTTGGACCGGGACAGGCCCTACGAGCAGTACTTC. Translated: CASSLDRDRPYEQYF. Filled out from reference TRBV5-4 and TRBJ2-7, the complete variable domain reads ETGVTQSPTHLIKTRGQQVTLRCSSQSGHNTVSWYQQALGQGPQFIFQYYREEENGRGNFPPRFSGLQFPNYSSELNVNALELDDSALYLCASSLDRDRPYEQYFGPGTRLTVT.

This rearrangement joins TRBV9 to TRBJ2-7; the match to TRBD1 covers 7 bases. The trim removed 0 bases at V and 3 bases at J, leaving 6 bases unmatched. CDR3 size: 15 residues. CDR1 SGDLS and CDR2 YYNGEE come from the germline V gene. The CDR3 DNA reads TGTGCCAGCAGCGTAGAAGGGGGCCGTAGCTACGAGCAGTACTTC. Amino acids: CASSVEGGRSYEQYF. Looking up the rest from reference TRBV9 and TRBJ2-7 gives the full variable domain: DSGVTQTPKHLITATGQRVTLRCSPRSGDLSVYWYQQSLDQGLQFLIQYYNGEERAKGNILERFSAQQFPDLHSELNLSSLELGDSALYFCASSVEGGRSYEQYFGPGTRLTVT.

The chain recombines TRBV6-6 with TRBJ1-6, with D uncertain. The CDR3 spans 14 residues. The ends were cut back, 5 bases at V and 5 bases at J, with 10 bases in the middle. Germline V gene sequence: CDR1 MNHNY, CDR2 SVGAGI (reference sequence). CDR3 region: CASSPREDNSPLHF. The DNA for the CDR3 is TGTGCCAGCAGTCCACGGGAAGATAATTCACCCCTCCACTTT.

The rearrangement uses TRBV7-8 and TRBJ2-5; weak D call: TRBD1 (5 bases). With 5 bases removed from V and 6 bases from J, the gap between germline ends came to 13 bases. This CDR3 contains 13 residues. Germline V CDR1 and CDR2: SGHVS, FQNEAQ. CDR3 region: CASSTGRLQTQYF. CDR3 nucleotides: TGTGCCAGCAGCACAGGACGGTTGCAGACCCAGTACTTC. The full variable domain, completed using reference TRBV7-8 and TRBJ2-5, is GAGVSQSPRYKVAKRGQDVALRCDPISGHVSLFWYQQALGQGPEFLTYFQNEAQLDKSGLPSDRFFAERPEGSVSTLKIQRTQQEDSAVYLCASSTGRLQTQYFGPGTRLLVL.

The chain links TRBV12-5 to TRBJ1-3; weak D call: TRBD1 (5 bases). CDR1 is LGHNT and CDR2 is FRNRAP in the germline V gene. The CDR3 extends over 18 amino acids. The V and J ends lost 2 bases and 1 base respectively, with 18 bases between them. The CDR3 protein is CASGLPGGRRNSGNTIYF. DNA of the CDR3: TGTGCTAGTGGTTTGCCCGGGGGACGGAGGAATTCTGGAAACACCATATATTTT. Based on the CDR3 plus reference TRBV12-5 and TRBJ1-3, the full variable domain is DARVTQTPRHKVTEMGQEVTMRCQPILGHNTVFWYRQTMMQGLELLAYFRNRAPLDDSGMPKDRFSAEMPDATLATLKIQPSEPRDSAVYFCASGLPGGRRNSGNTIYFGEGSWLTVV.

V is TRBV27 and J is TRBJ1-1; 7 bases are a match to TRBD1. The CDR3 is 14 residues long. V shed 3 bases and J 2 bases; nucleotides not matched to a gene: 3. CDR1 is MNHEY and CDR2 is SMNVEV in the germline V gene (reference sequence). The CDR3 here is CASSFNRGNTEAFF. The CDR3, as DNA: TGTGCCAGCAGTTTTAACAGGGGTAACACTGAAGCTTTCTTT.

The chain employs TRBV29-1 and TRBJ1-1, with TRBD1 identical over 9 bases. The trim removed 4 bases at V and 4 bases at J, leaving 4 bases unmatched. This CDR3 spans 13 amino acids. Germline loops: CDR1 SQVTM, CDR2 ANQGSEA. The CDR3 sequence: CSVVGTGITEAFF. As DNA, the CDR3 is TGCAGCGTTGTGGGGACAGGGATCACTGAAGCTTTCTTT.

V gene TRBV7-2 combines with J gene TRBJ2-7; 8 bases map to TRBD2. The ends lost 4 bases at V and 3 bases at J; junction bases unmatched: 5. From germline, CDR1 is SGHTA and CDR2 FQGNSA. The CDR3 runs to 14 residues. The DNA of the CDR3 is TGTGCCAGCAGCTCTAGCGGGCTACTCTACGAGCAGTACTTC. This translates into CASSSSGLLYEQYF.

The J gene is TRBJ2-2, the V gene TRBV6-4, with 10 bases matching TRBD1. The CDR3 runs 18 residues. CDR1 is MRHNA and CDR2 is SNTAGT in the germline V gene. The trim removed 9 bases at V and 0 bases at J, leaving 13 bases unmatched. Here the CDR3 reads CASARDRGHSANTGELFF. CDR3 nucleotide sequence: TGTGCCAGTGCCCGGGACAGGGGTCACTCTGCGAACACCGGGGAGCTGTTTTTT.

This chain links TRBV5-1 with TRBJ1-5, with a possible D match to TRBD1 (5 bases). Trimming pared 0 bases from V and 2 bases from J, leaving 6 bases between. Looked up from germline, CDR1 is SGHRS and CDR2 is YFSETQ. The CDR3 is 14 residues long. CDR3 in amino acids: CASSLVQGNQPQHF. The DNA for the CDR3 is TGCGCCAGCAGCTTGGTACAGGGCAATCAGCCCCAGCATTTT.

This clone was recorded only once. This chain uses TRBV4-2 with TRBJ1-5, with D possibly TRBD1 on 6 matching bases. Germline assignment: CDR1 LGHNA and CDR2 YNFKEQ. V was cut by 3 bases and J by 6 bases, with 15 bases left in between. The CDR3 runs 15 residues. CDR3 residues: CASSQHSGEGQPQHF. CDR3 DNA sequence: TGTGCCAGCAGCCAGCACTCAGGGGAGGGTCAGCCCCAGCATTTT.

This clone was observed a handful of times. The chain couples TRBV28 to TRBJ2-7; TRBD1 is a possible D gene (5 bases). Trimming pared 3 bases from V and 11 bases from J, leaving 11 bases between. The CDR3 sequence is 11 residues long. Germline CDR1 MDHEN, CDR2 SYDVKM. CDR3 DNA: TGTGCCAGCAGTTTGGGGCTTGTTGAGTACTTC. This translates into CASSLGLVEYF.

The J gene is TRBJ1-4, the V gene TRBV7-2; D call uncertain. The CDR3 has 13 residues. Germline V gene sequence: CDR1 SGHTA, CDR2 FQGNSA. V gave up 6 bases and J gave up 0 bases, with 5 bases separating them. The CDR3 loop is CASRLSTNEKLFF. DNA of the CDR3: TGTGCCAGCAGACTTTCAACTAATGAAAAACTGTTTTTT.

This chain links TRBV19 with TRBJ2-4; 15 nucleotides align to TRBD2. Germline loops: CDR1 LNHDA, CDR2 SQIVND (reference sequence). The CDR3 contains 19 residues. The J segment lost 1 base and the V segment lost 8 bases, leaving 12 bases of the junction unmatched. In DNA form, the CDR3 reads TGTGCCAGTTCTCCCCGGACTAGCGGGAGGGCCGCGGCCAAAAACATTCAGTACTTC. This encodes CASSPRTSGRAAAKNIQYF.

CDR3 coding DNA: TGTGCCAGCAGTGTTCACTTTAGCACAGATACGCAGTATTTT. This translates into CASSVHFSTDTQYF. The rearrangement links TRBV6-4 to TRBJ2-3, with D uncertain. Trimming left V 4 bases short and J 0 bases short, with 8 bases between. This CDR3 spans 14 amino acids. Germline loops: CDR1 MRHNA, CDR2 SNTAGT.

In its sample, this clone was seen once. The same CDR3 is also encoded by other DNA sequences in this sample. The gene calls are TRBV9 and TRBJ2-3; D might be TRBD2 (6 bases). Germline CDR1 is SGDLS and CDR2 is YYNGEE. V dropped 4 bases and J dropped 2 bases, with 32 bases sitting between them. This CDR3 spans 21 amino acids. The CDR3 loop is CASSTPGSRTAAGKSTDTQYF. The CDR3 DNA reads TGTGCCAGCAGCACCCCCGGAAGTCGGACGGCGGCGGGGAAGTCCACAGATACGCAGTATTTT.

The J gene is TRBJ1-1, the V gene TRBV11-2, with D possibly TRBD1 on 5 matching bases. Trimming pared 1 base from V and 0 bases from J, leaving 12 bases between. Germline-derived CDR1 and CDR2 are SGHAT and FQNNGV. This CDR3 comprises 16 residues. CDR3 loop: CASSLVAMTVNTEAFF. The CDR3 DNA sequence: TGTGCCAGCAGCTTAGTGGCAATGACAGTGAACACTGAAGCTTTCTTT.

CDR3 region: CASSTGGSNQPQHF. CDR3 DNA: TGTGCCAGCAGCACAGGGGGGAGCAATCAGCCCCAGCATTTT. This chain joins TRBV7-8 and TRBJ1-5; TRBD1 matches at 8 bases. In germline, CDR1 is SGHVS, CDR2 FQNEAQ. The CDR3 extends over 14 amino acids. V lost 5 bases, J lost 1 base, and 1 base stayed unmatched.

The chain uses TRBV7-8 and TRBJ2-5, with D perhaps TRBD2 (6 bases). V lost 7 bases to trimming and J lost 1 base, with 16 bases between them. The CDR3 is 15 residues long. CDR1 is SGHVS, CDR2 FQNEAQ, per germline. This CDR3 is CASTLPRGSQETQYF. The CDR3 bases are TGTGCCAGCACCCTTCCCCGGGGGAGCCAAGAGACCCAGTACTTC.

The chain combines TRBV6-5 with TRBJ2-7; D gene unclear. V dropped 8 bases and J dropped 0 bases, with 11 bases sitting between them. The germline gives CDR1 MNHEY, CDR2 SVGAGI. The CDR3 length is 13 residues. The CDR3 sequence is CASADWSSYEQYF. CDR3 nucleotide sequence: TGTGCCAGCGCCGACTGGAGCTCCTACGAGCAGTACTTC.